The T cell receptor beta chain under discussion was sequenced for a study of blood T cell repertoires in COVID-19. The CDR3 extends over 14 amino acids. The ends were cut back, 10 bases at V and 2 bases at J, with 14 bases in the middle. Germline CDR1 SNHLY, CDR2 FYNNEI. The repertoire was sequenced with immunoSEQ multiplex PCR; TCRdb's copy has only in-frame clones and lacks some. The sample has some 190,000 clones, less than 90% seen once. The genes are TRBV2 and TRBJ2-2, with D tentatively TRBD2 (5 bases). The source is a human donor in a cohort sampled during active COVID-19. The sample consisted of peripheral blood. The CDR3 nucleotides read TGTGCCACCCGGCGGGTGATTAACACCGGGGAGCTGTTTTTT. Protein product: CATRRVINTGELFF.